This TCR beta chain was documented in a study of T cell repertoires in aging, cancer and after chemotherapy. Study information: The whole study produced a dataset of roughly 8.6 million TCR reads.

This clonotype was seen a handful of times. What it binds is unknown. CDR1 SGHVS and CDR2 FNYEAQ come from the germline V gene. CDR3 length equals 13 residues. Trimming took off 0 bases at V and 7 bases at J, with 6 bases between the two ends. Rearranged V-D-J TRB sequences were amplified with a mixed TRB-A/B primer pool. From the multiplex PCR reads, TCRdb called clonotypes with MiXCR, one entry per CDR3 protein. Counted here are some 1,600 distinct CDR3 sequences, less than 40% occurring once; the ten biggest clones make up about half. Study-wide findings and caveats: Untreated cancer patients had significantly lower blood TCR diversity than age-matched healthy donors. Across the chemotherapy interval, each cancer cohort showed higher median generation probability, suggesting thymic rebound.

Amplification of TCR beta used genomic DNA extracted from peripheral blood. V and J are TRBV7-6 and TRBJ1-4; D is undetermined. The sample consisted of blood. This sequence was found in a human donor with a solid tumor. CDR3 protein: CASSLAGGEKLFF. In DNA form, the CDR3 reads TGTGCCAGCAGCTTAGCGGGCGGTGAAAAACTGTTTTTT.